A selection of T cell receptor beta chains follows, all from one sample in a study of blood T cell repertoires in COVID-19. The protocol was immunoSEQ multiplex PCR, while the TCRdb copy is restricted to in-frame clones and leaves out a portion. The table has approximately 90,000 clones, approximately 80% seen once. Specimen: peripheral blood. All receptors come from a woman of 80 years or more with active or convalescent COVID-19. CDR3s include the opening cysteine and the closing phenylalanine or tryptophan. D genes are given only for firm matches. Size values are once, few and many counts, or a class for expanded clones, and some rows have none.

CDR3 protein	CDR3 DNA	clone size	J gene	D gene	V gene
CASSYGRLAGQSTDTQYF	TGTGCCAGCAGTTACGGGAGACTAGCGGGACAAAGCACAGATACGCAGTATTTT	-	TRBJ2-3	TRBD2	TRBV6-2/TRBV6-3
CASSRTGINRGFQETQYF	TGTGCCAGCAGCCGCACCGGGATTAACAGGGGCTTCCAAGAGACCCAGTACTTC	once	TRBJ2-5	TRBD1	TRBV14
CASSERGFSSGSPYEQYF	TGTGCCAGCAGTGAACGGGGTTTTTCAAGCGGGAGTCCCTACGAGCAGTACTTC	-	TRBJ2-7	TRBD2	TRBV6-1
CASSLRGQYTEAFF	TGTGCCAGCAGCTTAAGGGGGCAGTACACTGAAGCTTTCTTT	once	TRBJ1-1	TRBD1	TRBV7-8
CASSESISNQPQHF	TGTGCCAGCAGTGAGTCTATTAGCAATCAGCCCCAGCATTTT	-	TRBJ1-5	-	TRBV2
CASSLTATGVGEKLFF	TGCGCCAGCAGCTTAACTGCCACAGGGGTCGGGGAAAAACTGTTTTTT	-	TRBJ1-4	TRBD1	TRBV5-1
CASSKGSGRALETQYF	TGTGCCAGCAGCAAGGGAAGCGGGAGGGCCTTGGAGACCCAGTACTTC	-	TRBJ2-5	TRBD2	TRBV5-4
CASSPRLGQSSYNEQFF	TGTGCCAGCTCACCAAGGCTCGGACAGAGCTCCTACAATGAGCAGTTCTTC	-	TRBJ2-1	-	TRBV18
CAWSLRGRGPQHF	TGTGCCTGGTCTCTCAGGGGTCGGGGGCCCCAGCATTTT	-	TRBJ1-5	-	TRBV30
CASTDLPGQGHYGYTF	TGTGCCAGCACAGACTTACCGGGACAGGGGCACTATGGCTACACCTTC	-	TRBJ1-2	TRBD1	TRBV6-6
CASSEEGRTYEQYF	TGTGCCAGCAGTGAAGAGGGGAGGACCTACGAGCAGTACTTC	-	TRBJ2-7	-	TRBV2
CASSLFRQNNEKLFF	TGCGCCAGCAGCCTATTTCGTCAGAACAATGAAAAACTGTTTTTT	-	TRBJ1-4	-	TRBV4-1
CASSPTQGGFDEQFF	TGTGCCAGCTCACCAACTCAGGGGGGTTTCGATGAGCAGTTCTTC	once	TRBJ2-1	-	TRBV18
CASSEVGGVETQYF	TGTGCCAGCAGTGAAGTTGGGGGGGTGGAGACCCAGTACTTC	-	TRBJ2-5	TRBD2	TRBV6-1
CAWSARQGKVQPQHF	TGTGCCTGGAGTGCTAGACAGGGTAAAGTTCAGCCCCAGCATTTT	-	TRBJ1-5	TRBD1	TRBV30
CSVKPGQGLAFF	TGCAGCGTTAAACCGGGACAGGGGTTGGCTTTCTTT	-	TRBJ1-1	TRBD1	TRBV29-1
CASSYGAEPTYEQYF	TGTGCCAGCAGTTACGGGGCCGAGCCCACCTACGAGCAGTACTTC	-	TRBJ2-7	-	TRBV6-2/TRBV6-3
CASSVQVDGNTIYF	TGTGCCAGTAGTGTACAGGTTGATGGAAACACCATATATTTT	-	TRBJ1-3	-	TRBV19
CASSFRGTGTNEKLFF	TGTGCCAGCAGCTTTAGGGGGACAGGGACTAATGAAAAACTGTTTTTT	-	TRBJ1-4	TRBD1	TRBV7-9
CAGQGSSPGNTIYF	TGTGCCGGGCAGGGTTCGAGCCCTGGAAACACCATATATTTT	once	TRBJ1-3	-	TRBV28
CASSFRVAYGYTF	TGTGCCAGCAGTTTCAGGGTGGCTTATGGCTACACCTTC	few	TRBJ1-2	-	TRBV6-2/TRBV6-3
CSADRDGKNGYTF	TGCAGCGCCGACAGGGACGGGAAAAATGGCTACACCTTC	-	TRBJ1-2	TRBD1	TRBV29-1
CASHRGTPVGTQYF	TGTGCCAGCCATCGGGGAACACCCGTCGGTACGCAGTATTTT	once	TRBJ2-3	-	TRBV19
CASSSGQLNTEAFF	TGTGCCAGTAGTTCCGGACAGCTGAACACTGAAGCTTTCTTT	-	TRBJ1-1	-	TRBV19
CASNRDRVSEQYF	TGTGCCAGTAACCGGGACAGGGTGTCCGAGCAGTACTTC	-	TRBJ2-7	TRBD1	TRBV2
CASSLGARTEAFF	TGTGCCAGCAGCTTAGGAGCGAGGACTGAAGCTTTCTTT	-	TRBJ1-1	-	TRBV7-2
CARNPSTGVYYGYTF	TGTGCCAGAAACCCAAGCACGGGGGTTTACTATGGCTACACCTTC	-	TRBJ1-2	-	TRBV5-3
CASGWQGQGGSPGELFF	TGTGCTAGTGGTTGGCAGGGACAGGGTGGTTCTCCCGGGGAGCTGTTTTTT	-	TRBJ2-2	TRBD1	TRBV12-5
CASSRLSNEQFF	TGTGCCAGCAGCAGACTCAGCAATGAGCAGTTCTTC	-	TRBJ2-1	-	TRBV6-6
CASSPGAPEGSPLHF	TGTGCCAGCAGCCCAGGGGCCCCCGAGGGTTCACCCCTCCACTTT	once	TRBJ1-6	-	TRBV7-6
CASIRGRHQETQYF	TGCGCCAGCATCAGGGGGCGGCACCAAGAGACCCAGTACTTC	-	TRBJ2-5	TRBD1	TRBV5-1
CASSPEQGAYEQYF	TGTGCCAGCAGCCCGGAACAGGGGGCGTACGAGCAGTACTTC	-	TRBJ2-7	TRBD1	TRBV9
CASSERGQGINLYTF	TGTGCCAGCAGTGAACGGGGACAGGGCATTAACCTCTACACCTTC	-	TRBJ1-2	TRBD1	TRBV2
CATSRELRRAEAFF	TGTGCCACCAGCAGAGAACTCCGGAGGGCTGAAGCTTTCTTT	-	TRBJ1-1	-	TRBV15
CSVGQATNYGYTF	TGCAGCGTTGGACAGGCAACTAACTATGGCTACACCTTC	-	TRBJ1-2	-	TRBV29-1
CASSLLMGQGTEAFF	TGTGCCAGCAGCCTTCTAATGGGACAGGGCACTGAAGCTTTCTTT	-	TRBJ1-1	TRBD1	TRBV7-2
CASSWTSGGEAFF	TGTGCCAGCAGTTGGACCTCAGGGGGTGAAGCTTTCTTT	-	TRBJ1-1	TRBD1	TRBV12-3/TRBV12-4
CASSHPGQLLYGYTF	TGCGCCAGCAGCCACCCGGGACAGCTTTTATATGGCTACACCTTC	-	TRBJ1-2	TRBD1	TRBV4-1
CASSKGEGVSYNSPLHF	TGTGCCAGCAGCAAGGGGGAGGGGGTCTCCTATAATTCACCCCTCCACTTT	-	TRBJ1-6	-	TRBV5-6
CASSLVNGGGYTF	TGTGCCAGCAGCTTAGTTAACGGCGGTGGCTACACCTTC	-	TRBJ1-2	-	TRBV7-2
CASLGDTEAFF	TGTGCCAGCTTAGGGGACACTGAAGCTTTCTTT	few	TRBJ1-1	-	TRBV7-8
CASSSTGTGITGELFF	TGTGCCAGCTCATCGACCGGGACAGGGATCACCGGGGAGCTGTTTTTT	-	TRBJ2-2	TRBD1	TRBV18
CASSDMIGTGRGYGYTF	TGTGCCAGCAGTGACATGATAGGGACAGGAAGGGGCTATGGCTACACCTTC	once	TRBJ1-2	TRBD1	TRBV6-1
CASSPGTSGKETQYF	TGTGCCAGCAGCCCAGGGACTAGCGGGAAGGAGACCCAGTACTTC	few	TRBJ2-5	TRBD2	TRBV3-1/TRBV3-2
CSVAQGTGRGQPQHF	TGCAGCGTGGCCCAAGGGACAGGGAGAGGTCAGCCCCAGCATTTT	-	TRBJ1-5	TRBD1	TRBV29-1
CATSRDPDTDTQYF	TGTGCCACCAGCAGAGACCCAGACACAGATACGCAGTATTTT	-	TRBJ2-3	-	TRBV15
CTSSPSGGWTDTQYF	TGCACCAGCAGCCCTAGCGGGGGGTGGACAGATACGCAGTATTTT	-	TRBJ2-3	-	TRBV1
CASSIWQGNGWDQPQHF	TGTGCCAGTAGTATTTGGCAGGGGAATGGGTGGGATCAGCCCCAGCATTTT	once	TRBJ1-5	-	TRBV19
CASSRGTNTGELFF	TGTGCCAGCAGCCGGGGAACGAACACCGGGGAGCTGTTTTTT	-	TRBJ2-2	-	TRBV5-5
CASSDGGWDSPLHF	TGTGCCAGCTCGGACGGGGGTTGGGATTCACCCCTCCACTTT	-	TRBJ1-6	-	TRBV6-5
CASSFVPGLVDEQYF	TGTGCCAGCAGTTTCGTACCGGGACTCGTTGACGAGCAGTACTTC	-	TRBJ2-7	-	TRBV6-5